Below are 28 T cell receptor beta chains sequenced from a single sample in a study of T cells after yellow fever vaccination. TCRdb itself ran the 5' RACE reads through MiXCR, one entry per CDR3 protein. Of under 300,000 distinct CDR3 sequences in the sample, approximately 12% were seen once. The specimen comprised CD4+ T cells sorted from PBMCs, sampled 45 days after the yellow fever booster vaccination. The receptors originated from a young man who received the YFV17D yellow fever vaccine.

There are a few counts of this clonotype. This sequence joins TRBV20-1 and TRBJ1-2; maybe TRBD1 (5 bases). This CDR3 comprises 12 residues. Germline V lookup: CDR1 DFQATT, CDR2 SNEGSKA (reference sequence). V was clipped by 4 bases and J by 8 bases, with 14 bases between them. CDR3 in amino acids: CSAIRASGGYTF. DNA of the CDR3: TGCAGTGCTATCAGGGCCTCGGGGGGCTACACCTTC.

In DNA form, the CDR3 reads TGTGCCAGCAGCTCCCACCCCATTGCGGGAGGAATTCATAATGAGCAGTTCTTC. This encodes CASSSHPIAGGIHNEQFF. The J gene is TRBJ2-1, the V gene TRBV9; 8 nucleotides align to TRBD2. The CDR3 length is 18 residues. Germline values: CDR1 SGDLS, CDR2 YYNGEE. The V gene end was trimmed by 4 bases and the J gene end by 7 bases; junction bases not matched to a gene: 19.

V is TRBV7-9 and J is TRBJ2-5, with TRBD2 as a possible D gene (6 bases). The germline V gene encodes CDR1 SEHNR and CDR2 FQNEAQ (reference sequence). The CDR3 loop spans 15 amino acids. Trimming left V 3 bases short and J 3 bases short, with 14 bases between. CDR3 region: CASSLFGLAKETQYF. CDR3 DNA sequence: TGTGCCAGCAGCTTGTTCGGGCTAGCGAAAGAGACCCAGTACTTC.

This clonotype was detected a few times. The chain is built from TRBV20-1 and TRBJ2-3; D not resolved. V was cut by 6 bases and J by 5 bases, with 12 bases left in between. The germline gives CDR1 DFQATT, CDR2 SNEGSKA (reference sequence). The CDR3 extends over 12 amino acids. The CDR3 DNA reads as TGCAGTGCGACCCGACTGCAAGATACGCAGTATTTT. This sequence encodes CSATRLQDTQYF.

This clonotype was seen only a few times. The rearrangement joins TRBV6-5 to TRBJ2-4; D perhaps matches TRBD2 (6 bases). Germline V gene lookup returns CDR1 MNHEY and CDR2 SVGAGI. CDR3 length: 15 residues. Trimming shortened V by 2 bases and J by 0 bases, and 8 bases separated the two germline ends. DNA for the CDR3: TGTGCCAGCAGTTACGGGGGGACAGCCAAAAACATTCAGTACTTC. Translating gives CASSYGGTAKNIQYF.

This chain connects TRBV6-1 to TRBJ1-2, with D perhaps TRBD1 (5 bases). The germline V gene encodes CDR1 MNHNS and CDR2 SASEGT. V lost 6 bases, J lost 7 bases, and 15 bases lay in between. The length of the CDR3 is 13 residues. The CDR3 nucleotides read TGTGCCAGCAGGGGGGGACCGTTGTCTGGCTACACCTTC. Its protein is CASRGGPLSGYTF.

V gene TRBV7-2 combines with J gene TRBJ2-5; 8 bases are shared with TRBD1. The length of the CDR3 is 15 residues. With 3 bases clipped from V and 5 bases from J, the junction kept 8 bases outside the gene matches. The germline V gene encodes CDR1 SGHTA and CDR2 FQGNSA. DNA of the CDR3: TGTGCCAGCAGCTTTTACCTGGACAGGGCGGAGACCCAGTACTTC. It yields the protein CASSFYLDRAETQYF.

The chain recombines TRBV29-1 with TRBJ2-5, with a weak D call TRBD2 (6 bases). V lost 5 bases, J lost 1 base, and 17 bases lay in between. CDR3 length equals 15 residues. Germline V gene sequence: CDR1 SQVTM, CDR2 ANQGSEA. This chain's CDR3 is CSVTPAGSLQETQYF. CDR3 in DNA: TGCAGCGTTACCCCAGCGGGCTCCCTCCAAGAGACCCAGTACTTC.

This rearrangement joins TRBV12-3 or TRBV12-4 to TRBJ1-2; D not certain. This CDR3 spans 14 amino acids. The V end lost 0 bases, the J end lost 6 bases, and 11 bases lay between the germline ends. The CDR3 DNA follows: TGTGCCAGCAGTTTAGCGGAAGGGCACCATGGCTACACCTTC. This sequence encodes CASSLAEGHHGYTF.

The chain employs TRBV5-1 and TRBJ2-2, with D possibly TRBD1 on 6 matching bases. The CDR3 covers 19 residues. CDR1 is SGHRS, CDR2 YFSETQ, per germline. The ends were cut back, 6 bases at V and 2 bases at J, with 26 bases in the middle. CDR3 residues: CASMKRGGRSQFNTGELFF. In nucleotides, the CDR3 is TGCGCCAGCATGAAAAGAGGGGGTCGGAGTCAGTTTAACACCGGGGAGCTGTTTTTT.

The CDR3, as DNA: TGCAGTGCTAGAACACCCCCGGGACTAGCGGGAGGGCCCTCAGACTACGAGCAGTACTTC. Translated, it gives CSARTPPGLAGGPSDYEQYF. This sequence joins TRBV20-1 and TRBJ2-7, with 16 bases lining up with TRBD2. Germline V gene data show CDR1 as DFQATT and CDR2 as SNEGSKA (reference sequence). V gave up 2 bases and J gave up 3 bases; unmatched junction bases: 16. This CDR3 has 20 amino acids.

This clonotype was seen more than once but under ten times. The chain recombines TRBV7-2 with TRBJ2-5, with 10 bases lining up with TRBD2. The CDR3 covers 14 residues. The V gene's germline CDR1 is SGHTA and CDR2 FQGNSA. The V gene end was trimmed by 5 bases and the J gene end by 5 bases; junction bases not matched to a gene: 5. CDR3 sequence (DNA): TGTGCCAGCAGCCCCGGGACTAGCGTTGAGACCCAGTACTTC. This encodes CASSPGTSVETQYF.

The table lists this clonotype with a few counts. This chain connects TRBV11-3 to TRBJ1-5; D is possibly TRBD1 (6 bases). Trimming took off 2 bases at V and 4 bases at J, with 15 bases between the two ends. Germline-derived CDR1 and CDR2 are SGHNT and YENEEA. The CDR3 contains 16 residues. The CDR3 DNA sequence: TGTGCCAGCAGCTTACCGGGGGCGCTAGGAAATCAGCCCCAGCATTTT. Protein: CASSLPGALGNQPQHF.

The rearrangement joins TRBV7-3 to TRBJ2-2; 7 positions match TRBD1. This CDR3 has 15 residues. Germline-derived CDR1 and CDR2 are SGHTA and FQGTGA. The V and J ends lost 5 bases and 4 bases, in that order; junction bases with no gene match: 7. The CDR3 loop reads CASSPTGAGTGELFF. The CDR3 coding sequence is TGTGCCAGCAGCCCAACAGGGGCGGGCACCGGGGAGCTGTTTTTT. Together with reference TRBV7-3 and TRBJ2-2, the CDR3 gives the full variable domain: GAGVSQTPSNKVTEKGKYVELRCDPISGHTALYWYRQSLGQGPEFLIYFQGTGAADDSGLPNDRFFAVRPEGSVSTLKIQRTERGDSAVYLCASSPTGAGTGELFFGEGSRLTVL.

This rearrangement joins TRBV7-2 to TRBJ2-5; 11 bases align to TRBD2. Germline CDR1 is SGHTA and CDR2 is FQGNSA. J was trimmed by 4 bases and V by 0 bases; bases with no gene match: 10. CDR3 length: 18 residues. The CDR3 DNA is TGTGCCAGCAGCTTAGCGAGGGGTACTAGCGGGAGAGGAGAGACCCAGTACTTC. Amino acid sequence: CASSLARGTSGRGETQYF.

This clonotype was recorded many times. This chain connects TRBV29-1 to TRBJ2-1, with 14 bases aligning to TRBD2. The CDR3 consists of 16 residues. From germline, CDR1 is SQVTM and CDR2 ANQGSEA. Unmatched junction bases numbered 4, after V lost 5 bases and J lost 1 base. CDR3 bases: TGCAGCGTTCCCGGACTAGCGGGAGGTTCCTACAATGAGCAGTTCTTC. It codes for CSVPGLAGGSYNEQFF.

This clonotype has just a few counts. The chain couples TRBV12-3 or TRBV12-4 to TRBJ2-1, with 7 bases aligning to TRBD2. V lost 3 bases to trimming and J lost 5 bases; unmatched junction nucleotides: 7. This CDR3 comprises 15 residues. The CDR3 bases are TGTGCCAGCAGTTTGGGGAGGGCTGGAAACAATGAGCAGTTCTTC. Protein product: CASSLGRAGNNEQFF.

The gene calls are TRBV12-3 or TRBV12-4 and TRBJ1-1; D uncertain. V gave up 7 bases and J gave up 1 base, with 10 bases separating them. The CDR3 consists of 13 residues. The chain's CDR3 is CASTSRWNTEAFF. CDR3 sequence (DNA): TGTGCCAGCACCTCGAGGTGGAACACTGAAGCTTTCTTT.

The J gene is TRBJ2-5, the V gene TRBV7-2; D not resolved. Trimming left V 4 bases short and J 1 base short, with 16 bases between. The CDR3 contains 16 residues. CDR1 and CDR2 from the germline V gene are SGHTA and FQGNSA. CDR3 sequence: CASSYSSVPFQETQYF. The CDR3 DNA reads TGTGCCAGCAGCTATTCGTCGGTCCCATTCCAAGAGACCCAGTACTTC.

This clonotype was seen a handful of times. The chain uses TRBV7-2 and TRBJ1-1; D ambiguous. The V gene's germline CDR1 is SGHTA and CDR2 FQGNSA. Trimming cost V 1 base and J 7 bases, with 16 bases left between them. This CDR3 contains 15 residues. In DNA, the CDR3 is TGTGCCAGCAGCTTAGATCCGGGTTGGATACTTGAAGCTTTCTTT. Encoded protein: CASSLDPGWILEAFF.

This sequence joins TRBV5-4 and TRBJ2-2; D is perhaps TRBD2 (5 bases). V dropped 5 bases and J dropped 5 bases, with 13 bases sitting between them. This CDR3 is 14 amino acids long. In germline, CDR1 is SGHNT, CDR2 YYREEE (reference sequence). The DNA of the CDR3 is TGTGCCAGCAGGGAGACCGGGAAGACCGGGGAGCTGTTTTTT. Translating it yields CASRETGKTGELFF.

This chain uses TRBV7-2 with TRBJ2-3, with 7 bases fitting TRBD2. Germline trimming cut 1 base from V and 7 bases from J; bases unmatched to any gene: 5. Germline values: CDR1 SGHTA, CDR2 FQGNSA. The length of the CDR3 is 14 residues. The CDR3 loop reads CASSLGEGSHTQYF. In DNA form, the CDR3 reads TGTGCCAGCAGCTTAGGGGAGGGTTCCCATACGCAGTATTTT.

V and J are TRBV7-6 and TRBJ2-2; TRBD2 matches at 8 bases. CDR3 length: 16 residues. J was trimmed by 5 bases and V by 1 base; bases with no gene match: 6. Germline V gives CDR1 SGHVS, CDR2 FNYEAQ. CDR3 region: CASSLESSGMTGELFF. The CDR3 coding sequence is TGTGCCAGCAGCTTAGAAAGTAGCGGGATGACCGGGGAGCTGTTTTTT.

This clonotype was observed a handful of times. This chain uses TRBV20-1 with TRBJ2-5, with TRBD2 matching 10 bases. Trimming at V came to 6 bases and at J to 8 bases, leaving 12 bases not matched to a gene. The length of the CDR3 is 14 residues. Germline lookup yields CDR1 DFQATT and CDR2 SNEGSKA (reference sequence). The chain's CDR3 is CSAPRTSGAPTQYF. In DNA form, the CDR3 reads TGCAGTGCCCCTCGGACTAGCGGAGCTCCAACCCAGTACTTC.

CDR3 amino acids: CASSYGDREDGYTF. DNA for the CDR3: TGTGCCAGCAGTTACGGTGACAGGGAGGATGGCTACACCTTC. The chain is built from TRBV6-5 and TRBJ1-2, with 7 bases identical to TRBD1. CDR1 MNHEY and CDR2 SVGAGI come from the germline V gene. The CDR3 totals 14 residues. Trimming removed 2 bases from V and 6 bases from J; junction bases left unmatched: 6.

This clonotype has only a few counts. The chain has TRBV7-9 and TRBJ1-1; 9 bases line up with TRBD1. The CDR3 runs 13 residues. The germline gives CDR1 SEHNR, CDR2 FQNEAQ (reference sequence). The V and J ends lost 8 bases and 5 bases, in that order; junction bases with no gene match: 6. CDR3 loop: CASRDREGTEAFF. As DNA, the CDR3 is TGTGCCAGCCGGGACAGGGAGGGGACTGAAGCTTTCTTT. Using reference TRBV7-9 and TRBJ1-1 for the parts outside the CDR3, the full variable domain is DTGVSQNPRHKITKRGQNVTFRCDPISEHNRLYWYRQTLGQGPEFLTYFQNEAQLEKSRLLSDRFSAERPKGSFSTLEIQRTEQGDSAMYLCASRDREGTEAFFGQGTRLTVV.

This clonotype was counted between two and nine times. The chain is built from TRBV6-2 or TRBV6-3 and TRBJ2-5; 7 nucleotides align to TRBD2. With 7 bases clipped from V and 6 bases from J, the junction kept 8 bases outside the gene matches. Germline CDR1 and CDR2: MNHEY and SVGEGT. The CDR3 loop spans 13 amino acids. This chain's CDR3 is CASKRGGQQTQYF. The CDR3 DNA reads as TGTGCCAGCAAGCGGGGCGGTCAACAGACCCAGTACTTC.

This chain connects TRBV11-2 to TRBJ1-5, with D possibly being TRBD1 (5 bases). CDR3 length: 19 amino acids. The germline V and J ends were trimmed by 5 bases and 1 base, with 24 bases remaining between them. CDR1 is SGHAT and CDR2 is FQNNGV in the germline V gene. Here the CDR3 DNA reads TGTGCCAGCAGCGCCGGGACGGTGGTCGGAGGGAGAAGCAATCAGCCCCAGCATTTT. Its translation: CASSAGTVVGGRSNQPQHF.